This T cell receptor beta chain was found in a study of human T cells and chemical hapten exposure. About the research overall: Patients, largely female, had alopecia areata, totalis or universalis.

From the RACE reads, TCRdb called clonotypes with MiXCR, one entry per CDR3 protein. The sample carries around 95,000 distinct CDR3 sequences, roughly a tenth recorded once. The CDR3 totals 12 residues. Germline V gives CDR1 SNHLY, CDR2 FYNNEI. With 5 bases removed from V and 7 bases from J, the gap between germline ends came to 9 bases. This clonotype came up a few times. Described time point: pre-sensitization, week 0. Treatment denoted: therapeutic diphenylcyclopropenone sensitization with weekly scalp DPC. Only after blood had been drawn was each patch test applied. V is TRBV2 and J is TRBJ2-1; D not resolved. The clonotype originates from a woman in her sixties or seventies with alopecia areata. Some clones in this sample may be carry-over from other donors' samples. The input for sequencing was whole blood, taken in connection with sensitization to the hapten diphenylcyclopropenone (DPC). CDR3 sequence (DNA): TGTGCCAGCAGTCCGGAGATTAATGAGCAGTTCTTC. Its translation is CASSPEINEQFF. The full variable domain, completed using reference TRBV2 and TRBJ2-1, is EPEVTQTPSHQVTQMGQEVILRCVPISNHLYFYWYRQILGQKVEFLVSFYNNEISEKSEIFDDQFSVERPDGSNFTLKIRSTKLEDSAMYFCASSPEINEQFFGPGTRLTVL.